The clone carrying this T cell receptor beta chain was counted ten times or more. Its specificity is unknown. Time point indicated: persistent/refractory GD, antithyroid drugs over 5 years with positive TRAb. Researchers made the TCR library from RNA that was extracted from PBMCs. Graves' disease diagnoses followed American Thyroid Association guidelines. The data originate from a study of regulatory T cells in long-lasting Graves disease. The wider study: It was over 5 years of antithyroid drugs, with positive TSH receptor antibodies, that meant persistent Graves' disease. General study results and limits: Newly diagnosed patients had higher TCR diversity than persistent Graves' patients did. TRBV28, TRBJ1-2 and TRBJ2-5 were favored in persistent disease.

To make TCR beta libraries, researchers used iRepertoire HTBI primers and Arm-PCR of CDR3 regions. TCRdb itself ran the multiplex PCR reads through MiXCR, one entry per CDR3 protein. The sample yields roughly 500,000 distinct CDR3 sequences, roughly 23% seen once. Germline CDR1 and CDR2: SGHNT and YENEEA. Trimming left V 5 bases short and J 7 bases short, with 12 bases between. The CDR3 extends over 14 amino acids. The clonotype comes from a female donor with Graves disease. J is TRBJ1-6 and V is TRBV11-3; no firm D call. The specimen comprised peripheral blood mononuclear cells (PBMCs), sampled when the disease was refractory, from a patient treated with antithyroid drugs. The CDR3 nucleotides read TGTGCCAGCAGCGAAAGAGTGGGCAATTCACCCCTCCACTTT. Translating gives CASSERVGNSPLHF.